The following is a TCR beta chain sequence with its context. The data are from a study of T cell responses to AZD1222 COVID-19 vaccine. The assay was immunoSEQ multiplex PCR, and TCRdb's table has in-frame clones only and misses some. The table lists over 110,000 clones, approximately 90% of them singletons, with 4.5% to 6.5% in the top ten. The CDR3 contains 12 residues. Germline loops: CDR1 MNHEY, CDR2 SVGEGT. The V and J ends lost 6 bases and 8 bases respectively, with 13 bases between them. The genes are TRBV6-2 or TRBV6-3 and TRBJ1-1; perhaps TRBD1 as D (5 bases). This clonotype originated in an adult in good health. This specimen was peripheral blood, taken on day 0 of AZD1222 vaccination. The DNA for the CDR3 is TGTGCCAGCAGCTCCCCCCCAGGGGAAGCTTTCTTT. It codes for CASSSPPGEAFF.